Given below is one T cell receptor (beta chain) in context. These data belong to a study of blood T cell repertoires in COVID-19. Using immunoSEQ multiplex PCR, the repertoire was profiled, and TCRdb retains in-frame clones only, with some absent. The sample lists 150,000 to 200,000 clones, 65% to 85% occurring once. The sequence came from a man in his 60s with active or convalescent COVID-19. Material: peripheral blood.

The CDR3 DNA sequence: TGTGCCAGCAGCCTGACGGGGGGGACTCAAGAGACCCAGTACTTC. Translated: CASSLTGGTQETQYF. The chain uses TRBV11-2 and TRBJ2-5, with 8 bases matching TRBD2. Germline CDR1 is SGHAT and CDR2 is FQNNGV. V lost 5 bases and J lost 2; bases outside the gene matches: 7. The CDR3 is made up of 15 amino acids. The variable domain in full, with the rest retrieved from reference TRBV11-2 and TRBJ2-5, is EAGVAQSPRYKIIEKRQSVAFWCNPISGHATLYWYQQILGQGPKLLIQFQNNGVVDDSQLPKDRFSAERLKGVDSTLKIQPAKLEDSAVYLCASSLTGGTQETQYFGPGTRLLVL.